This TCR beta chain was recovered during a study of blood T cell repertoires in COVID-19. Study as a whole: COVID-19 samples collected from the United States, Italy and Spain covered acute and convalescent phases. From T cells, B-cell-depleted T cells, or PBMCs came the material, which was cDNA or gDNA.

Germline CDR1 and CDR2: SGDLS and YYNGEE. This CDR3 has 15 amino acids. Trimming removed 4 bases from V and 0 bases from J; junction bases left unmatched: 4. Per the original data handling: Amplification of reference gene primers was used by the study to estimate nucleated cell counts. TCRdb's table, derived via immunoSEQ multiplex PCR, lists solely in-frame clones and lacks some. From that table come the V and J calls and clone size; the DNA was used to work out D and trimming. The table records some 200,000 clones, about four fifths of them present only once. The clonotype originates from a woman over 75 with acute or convalescent COVID-19. The chain combines TRBV9 with TRBJ1-2; 9 nucleotides agree with TRBD1. The source material was peripheral blood. Written as DNA, the CDR3 is TGTGCCAGCAGCCCACAGGGGGCCACTAACTATGGCTACACCTTC. Translated: CASSPQGATNYGYTF. The complete variable domain, with remaining parts taken from reference TRBV9 and TRBJ1-2, reads DSGVTQTPKHLITATGQRVTLRCSPRSGDLSVYWYQQSLDQGLQFLIQYYNGEERAKGNILERFSAQQFPDLHSELNLSSLELGDSALYFCASSPQGATNYGYTFGSGTRLTVV.